The 3 T cell receptor beta chains below all came from one sample that was sequenced in a study of T cells in Graves' hyperthyroidism and ophthalmopathy. RNA transcripts provided the source from which TCR beta CDR3 regions were amplified. HTBI primers were used for first-round RT-PCR of the TCR CDR3. MiXCR, applied by TCRdb to the multiplex PCR reads, yields one record per CDR3 protein. This table holds a few hundred thousand distinct CDR3 sequences, under 25% found once. Sequencing was performed on blood. These receptors originate from a young man with Graves' hyperthyroidism.

The V call is TRBV19, the J call TRBJ1-1; 7 positions agree with TRBD1. The CDR3 length is 14 residues. J was trimmed by 10 bases and V by 4 bases; bases with no gene match: 12. Germline V gives CDR1 LNHDA, CDR2 SQIVND (reference sequence). The CDR3 DNA reads TGTGCCAGTAGTAGGGGACAGCGCCCGCGGGGAGCTTTCTTT. This sequence encodes CASSRGQRPRGAFF. Together with reference TRBV19 and TRBJ1-1, the CDR3 gives the full variable domain: DGGITQSPKYLFRKEGQNVTLSCEQNLNHDAMYWYRQDPGQGLRLIYYSQIVNDFQKGDIAEGYSVSREKKESFPLTVTSAQKNPTAFYLCASSRGQRPRGAFFGQGTRLTVV.

This clonotype appeared many times. The chain is built from TRBV5-1 and TRBJ2-7; possible D gene TRBD1, 7 bases. With 4 bases removed from V and 0 bases from J, the gap between germline ends came to 20 bases. The CDR3 extends over 17 amino acids. Germline CDR1 is SGHRS and CDR2 is YFSETQ. The CDR3 DNA sequence: TGCGCCAGCAGCCCCTGGGGCGGGACAGAGAGCTCCTACGAGCAGTACTTC. This codes for CASSPWGGTESSYEQYF.

Only one count was recorded for this clonotype. A much larger clone lies one base from this, so it may be a read error. The rearrangement joins TRBV18 to TRBJ1-2; D gene uncertain. The germline V gene encodes CDR1 KGHSH and CDR2 LQKENI. Trimming left V 5 bases short and J 5 bases short, with 15 bases between. This CDR3 has 14 amino acids. In DNA, the CDR3 is TGTGCCAGCTCATCGCTCGGGGATCGGTATGGCTACACCTTC. Protein: CASSSLGDRYGYTF.